The 30 T cell receptor beta chains below come from one sample, sequenced in a study of long-term antiretroviral therapy in people with HIV. Version v3.0 of the immunoSEQ assay was performed at survey level. Measured with immunoSEQ multiplex PCR; TCRdb has only the in-frame clones, and not every one. The sample records tens of thousands of clones, 83% being singletons. This specimen was unsorted PBMCs, taken 1 year after starting antiretroviral therapy. These TCRs come from a man between 18 and 35 years old with HIV.

The gene calls are TRBV2 and TRBJ1-2; 9 positions match TRBD1. This CDR3 region has 16 residues. J lost 4 bases, V lost 8 bases, and 14 bases had no gene match. CDR1 is SNHLY and CDR2 is FYNNEI in the germline V gene. CDR3 coding DNA: TGTGCCAGCTCCCGGGACAGGGACGTCGTGGGCTATGGCTACACCTTC. The encoded protein is CASSRDRDVVGYGYTF.

The V and J genes are TRBV4-3 and TRBJ1-1, with D unclear. The V end lost 0 bases, the J end lost 5 bases, and 7 bases lay between the germline ends. The CDR3 loop spans 13 amino acids. CDR1 and CDR2 (germline): LGHNA, YSLEER. CDR3 loop: CASSQDMATEAFF. The CDR3 coding sequence is TGCGCCAGCAGCCAAGATATGGCGACTGAAGCTTTCTTT.

V gene TRBV9 combines with J gene TRBJ2-7, with 11 bases matching TRBD2. The CDR3 sequence is 15 residues long. Germline V CDR1 and CDR2: SGDLS, YYNGEE. After removal of 2 bases from V and 3 bases from J, the junction contained 4 bases not matched to a gene. In DNA, the CDR3 is TGTGCCAGCAGCGTCGATAGCGGGAGGGACTACGAGCAGTACTTC. Protein: CASSVDSGRDYEQYF.

On this clone: The identical CDR3 is also encoded by other nucleotide sequences in the sample. This rearrangement joins TRBV5-1 to TRBJ2-7, with D perhaps TRBD1 or TRBD2 (6 bases each). The germline gives CDR1 SGHRS, CDR2 YFSETQ. With 0 bases removed from V and 3 bases from J, the gap between germline ends came to 10 bases. The CDR3 covers 14 residues. CDR3 in amino acids: CASSLGGASYEQYF. Written as DNA, the CDR3 is TGCGCCAGCAGCTTGGGGGGGGCGAGCTACGAGCAGTACTTC.

The CDR3 DNA is TGTGCCAGCAGCTTGATGGACAGAAACACTGAAGCTTTCTTT. This codes for CASSLMDRNTEAFF. The chain couples TRBV7-2 to TRBJ1-1, with D perhaps TRBD1 (6 bases). The CDR3 covers 14 residues. Trimming pared 3 bases from V and 2 bases from J, leaving 10 bases between. Germline values: CDR1 SGHTA, CDR2 FQGNSA.

This chain uses TRBV28 with TRBJ2-7, with unresolved D. CDR3 size: 14 residues. Trimming left V 5 bases short and J 4 bases short, with 15 bases between. Germline values: CDR1 MDHEN, CDR2 SYDVKM. The CDR3 here is CASSPSWMSYEQYF. The CDR3 DNA reads TGTGCCAGCAGTCCGAGTTGGATGAGTTACGAGCAGTACTTC. Combining the CDR3 with reference TRBV28 and TRBJ2-7 gives the whole variable domain DVKVTQSSRYLVKRTGEKVFLECVQDMDHENMFWYRQDPGLGLRLIYFSYDVKMKEKGDIPEGYSVSREKKERFSLILESASTNQTSMYLCASSPSWMSYEQYFGPGTRLTVT.

The J gene is TRBJ1-2, the V gene TRBV7-2, with D possibly matching TRBD1 (6 bases). Trimming cost V 0 bases and J 5 bases, with 13 bases left between them. Germline V gene lookup returns CDR1 SGHTA and CDR2 FQGNSA. The CDR3 is made up of 15 amino acids. CDR3 coding DNA: TGTGCCAGCAGCTTAGCGGGGGACACGGATTATGGCTACACCTTC. This encodes CASSLAGDTDYGYTF.

The V call is TRBV6-1, the J call TRBJ2-7; 7 bases align to TRBD1. Per the germline V gene, CDR1 is MNHNS and CDR2 is SASEGT. The CDR3 is 16 residues long. V was pared by 4 bases and J by 2 bases, with 11 bases of the junction left unmatched. CDR3 sequence: CASSGGTALGAYEQYF. In DNA, the CDR3 is TGTGCCAGCAGTGGGGGGACAGCCTTAGGGGCCTACGAGCAGTACTTC.

This rearrangement joins TRBV18 to TRBJ1-5; TRBD1 agrees at 7 bases. Per the germline V gene, CDR1 is KGHSH and CDR2 is LQKENI. With 4 bases clipped from V and 4 bases from J, the junction kept 10 bases outside the gene matches. CDR3 length: 16 residues. This chain's CDR3 is CASSQDQGVGNQPQHF. The CDR3 DNA follows: TGTGCCAGCTCACAAGATCAGGGGGTGGGAAATCAGCCCCAGCATTTT.

The J gene is TRBJ2-7, the V gene TRBV9, with TRBD2 matching over 7 bases. The V gene's germline CDR1 is SGDLS and CDR2 YYNGEE. Trimming took 0 bases from V and 3 from J; bases not matched to a gene: 3. The CDR3 sequence is 14 residues long. This CDR3 reads CASSVDGGGYEQYF. CDR3 nucleotides: TGTGCCAGCAGCGTAGATGGGGGGGGCTACGAGCAGTACTTC.

The rearrangement uses TRBV7-8 and TRBJ2-2; 7 bases match TRBD1. V trimming: 3 bases; J trimming: 6 bases; junction bases outside the gene matches: 10. The CDR3 runs to 16 residues. Germline V CDR1 and CDR2: SGHVS, FQNEAQ. The CDR3 nucleotides read TGTGCCAGCAGCTTCCGAGACAGGGATCAGGCCGGGGAGCTGTTTTTT. Translation: CASSFRDRDQAGELFF.

The CDR3 region has the DNA TGTGCCATCGACAGGGGAGCTAACTATGGCTACACCTTC. The encoded protein is CAIDRGANYGYTF. This sequence joins TRBV6-1 and TRBJ1-2; 8 positions agree with TRBD1. The CDR3 is 13 amino acids. The J segment lost 0 bases and the V segment lost 10 bases, leaving 4 bases of the junction unmatched. Per the germline V gene, CDR1 is MNHNS and CDR2 is SASEGT.

The V call is TRBV14, the J call TRBJ2-5; D not certain. The CDR3 consists of 14 residues. Trimming removed 0 bases from V and 5 bases from J, with 10 bases in between. Germline loops: CDR1 SGHDN, CDR2 FVKESK. CDR3 loop: CASSQEEFWETQYF. CDR3 DNA sequence: TGTGCCAGCAGCCAAGAAGAGTTCTGGGAGACCCAGTACTTC.

This rearrangement joins TRBV4-3 to TRBJ1-1; D remains unclear. CDR1 is LGHNA, CDR2 YSLEER, per germline. V was shortened by 5 bases and J by 1 base, with 14 bases between the two germline ends. The CDR3 loop spans 15 amino acids. This chain's CDR3 is CASSFRGLANTEAFF. CDR3 coding DNA: TGCGCCAGCAGCTTCCGGGGTCTTGCGAACACTGAAGCTTTCTTT.

DNA of the CDR3: TGTGCCAGCAGTTACGGGAAGGACGAGCAGTACTTC. Translation: CASSYGKDEQYF. The rearrangement uses TRBV6-5 and TRBJ2-7; D is undetermined. The V and J ends lost 2 bases and 5 bases respectively, with 7 bases between them. The germline gives CDR1 MNHEY, CDR2 SVGAGI. This CDR3 contains 12 residues.

This clone showed up just a few times. The chain links TRBV12-2 to TRBJ1-1. TRBV12-2 counts as a pseudogene. The CDR3 has 14 residues. CDR3 amino acids: CASRRVLGVAEAFF. The CDR3 DNA reads as TGTGCAAGTCGCCGCGTCCTGGGGGTCGCTGAAGCTTTCTTT.

The chain joins TRBV15 to TRBJ1-4; unclear D gene. The ends were cut back, 7 bases at V and 0 bases at J, with 6 bases in the middle. This CDR3 has 13 residues. CDR1 and CDR2 (germline): LNHNV, YYDKDF (reference sequence). CDR3 nucleotides: TGTGCCACCACGGGTTCAACTAATGAAAAACTGTTTTTT. The encoded protein is CATTGSTNEKLFF.

In its sample, this clone was seen a few times. This chain connects TRBV4-1 to TRBJ2-7; D remains unclear. Looked up from germline, CDR1 is MGHRA and CDR2 is YSYEKL. The CDR3 consists of 13 residues. V lost 0 bases and J lost 2, with 5 bases in between. This CDR3 reads CASSQDTTYEQYF. The CDR3 nucleotides read TGCGCCAGCAGCCAAGATACCACCTACGAGCAGTACTTC.

This chain uses TRBV11-1 with TRBJ2-1; 8 positions agree with TRBD2. The trim removed 2 bases at V and 2 bases at J, leaving 5 bases unmatched. This CDR3 contains 16 residues. Germline V lookup: CDR1 SGHAT, CDR2 FQDESV (reference sequence). The CDR3 protein is CASSLLAGGAYNEQFF. For the CDR3, the DNA is TGTGCCAGCAGCTTACTGGCGGGAGGTGCCTACAATGAGCAGTTCTTC. Variable domain in full (rest from reference TRBV11-1 and TRBJ2-1): EAEVAQSPRYKITEKSQAVAFWCDPISGHATLYWYRQILGQGPELLVQFQDESVVDDSQLPKDRFSAERLKGVDSTLKIQPAELGDSAMYLCASSLLAGGAYNEQFFGPGTRLTVL.

The J gene is TRBJ2-7, the V gene TRBV27; D possibly corresponds to TRBD2 (7 bases). Germline assignment: CDR1 MNHEY and CDR2 SMNVEV (reference sequence). V lost 7 bases, J lost 4 bases, and 20 bases lay in between. This CDR3 region has 15 residues. Written as DNA, the CDR3 is TGTGCCAGCACCCACAGGTGGGGGGGCGAGTACGAGCAGTACTTC. This sequence encodes CASTHRWGGEYEQYF.

The chain has TRBV5-1 and TRBJ2-5; no reliable D call. CDR3 length: 15 amino acids. V was shortened by 0 bases and J by 2 bases, with 11 bases between the two germline ends. Germline lookup yields CDR1 SGHRS and CDR2 YFSETQ. CDR3 loop: CASSLGARRQETQYF. The CDR3, as DNA: TGCGCCAGCAGCTTGGGGGCGCGCCGTCAAGAGACCCAGTACTTC.

The genes are TRBV10-3 and TRBJ2-7; 8 nucleotides align to TRBD1. V dropped 0 bases and J dropped 3; count of bases not matched to a gene: 4. This CDR3 comprises 15 residues. In germline, CDR1 is ENHRY, CDR2 SYGVKD. CDR3: CAISESGGQGYEQYF. The CDR3 DNA follows: TGTGCCATCAGTGAGTCAGGAGGACAGGGCTACGAGCAGTACTTC.

The rearrangement uses TRBV11-1 and TRBJ1-1; tentative D call: TRBD1 (6 bases). The CDR3 sequence is 16 residues long. Germline values: CDR1 SGHAT, CDR2 FQDESV (reference sequence). V lost 1 base to trimming and J lost 0 bases, with 12 bases between them. Here the CDR3 DNA reads TGTGCCAGCAGCTTAGGCCGTGGGGGCTTGAACACTGAAGCTTTCTTT. Translation: CASSLGRGGLNTEAFF.

This clone was detected a few times. The V gene is TRBV11-2, the J gene TRBJ2-1; a possible D gene is TRBD2 (5 bases). The CDR3 is 13 amino acids. CDR1 SGHAT and CDR2 FQNNGV come from the germline V gene. V lost 4 bases to trimming and J lost 4 bases, with 8 bases between them. CDR3 DNA sequence: TGTGCCAGCAGCTCGGAGCGGTACAATGAGCAGTTCTTC. Amino acids: CASSSERYNEQFF.

Note on this clone: A junction end diverges from the germline sequence, so it may reflect a read error. The chain carries TRBV20-1 and TRBJ1-2; D remains ambiguous. Germline lookup yields CDR1 DFQATT and CDR2 SNEGSKA (reference sequence). The CDR3 length is 11 residues. CDR3 sequence (DNA): TGCAGTGCTAGAGATCGTAATGGTTACACCTTC. It translates to CSARDRNGYTF.

The chain links TRBV6-5 to TRBJ1-1; TRBD1 might be the D (6 bases). Trimming removed 4 bases at V and 3 bases at J, with 12 bases between. There are 14 residues in the CDR3. Germline CDR1 MNHEY, CDR2 SVGAGI. The CDR3 sequence is CASSSSTGYTEAFF. CDR3 DNA: TGTGCCAGCAGTTCCTCTACAGGGTACACTGAAGCTTTCTTT.

This clone was picked up a small number of times. V and J are TRBV27 and TRBJ2-7, with a possible D match to TRBD1 (6 bases). The CDR3 consists of 13 residues. V was pared by 10 bases and J by 3 bases, with 16 bases between. Germline V gene sequence: CDR1 MNHEY, CDR2 SMNVEV (reference sequence). CDR3 residues: CAKHGQSLYEQYF. The CDR3 nucleotides are TGTGCCAAGCACGGACAGTCGCTCTACGAGCAGTACTTC.

The chain is built from TRBV4-3 and TRBJ2-7; 8 positions match TRBD1. This CDR3 spans 15 amino acids. Germline V gene lookup returns CDR1 LGHNA and CDR2 YSLEER. The ends lost 4 bases at V and 1 base at J; junction bases unmatched: 6. CDR3: CASSPGTGTSYEQYF. CDR3 coding DNA: TGCGCCAGCAGCCCCGGGACAGGTACTTCCTACGAGCAGTACTTC.

This clone was seen only once. CDR3 nucleotides: TGTGCCAGCAGTTACTCTCGCGGGAGGGCAATTGAGCAGTTCTTC. This codes for CASSYSRGRAIEQFF. The chain uses TRBV6-5 and TRBJ2-1, with 9 bases matching TRBD2. V was pared by 0 bases and J by 9 bases, with 6 bases of the junction left unmatched. The length of the CDR3 is 15 residues. Germline assignment: CDR1 MNHEY and CDR2 SVGAGI.

The V gene is TRBV6-6, the J gene TRBJ2-7, with 8 bases fitting TRBD2. The V gene end was trimmed by 8 bases and the J gene end by 0 bases; junction bases not matched to a gene: 12. The V gene's germline CDR1 is MNHNY and CDR2 SVGAGI (reference sequence). The CDR3 loop spans 16 amino acids. CDR3 in DNA: TGTGCCAGCTCCATCCAACTAGCGGAGAGCTCCTACGAGCAGTACTTC. This encodes CASSIQLAESSYEQYF.